This T cell receptor beta chain was recovered during a study of T cell responses to AZD1222 COVID-19 vaccine. Produced via immunoSEQ multiplex PCR; TCRdb's table is partial and in-frame only. Of about 100,000 clones listed, around 89% were seen once; the top ten hold around 19%. To note about this clone: Its antigen remains unknown.

Study-level findings and limits: Mostly white British, mostly female donors; authors suggested clonal diversity may be underestimated. Repertoire samples came only from after the peak T cell response.

V was clipped by 2 bases and J by 4 bases, with 17 bases between them. The germline gives CDR1 KGHSH, CDR2 LQKENI. The CDR3 is made up of 16 amino acids. This receptor was obtained from an adult in good health. The chain employs TRBV18 and TRBJ1-1; D unclear. Sequences were derived from peripheral blood, sampled on day 0 of AZD1222 vaccination. The CDR3 loop reads CASSPFSAIGSTEAFF. CDR3 bases: TGTGCCAGCTCACCATTTTCGGCGATTGGAAGCACTGAAGCTTTCTTT.